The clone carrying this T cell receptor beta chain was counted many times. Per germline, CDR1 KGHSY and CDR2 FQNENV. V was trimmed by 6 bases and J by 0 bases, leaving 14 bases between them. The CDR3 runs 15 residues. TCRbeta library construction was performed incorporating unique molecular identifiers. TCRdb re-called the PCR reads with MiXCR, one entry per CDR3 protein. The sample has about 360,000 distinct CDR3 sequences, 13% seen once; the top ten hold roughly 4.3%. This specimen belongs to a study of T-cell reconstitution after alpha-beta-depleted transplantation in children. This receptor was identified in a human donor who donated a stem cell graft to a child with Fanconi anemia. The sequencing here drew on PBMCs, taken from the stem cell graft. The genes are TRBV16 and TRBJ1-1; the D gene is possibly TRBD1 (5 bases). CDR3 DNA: TGTGCCAGCAGTCGCGACAGCCTCATGAACACTGAAGCTTTCTTT. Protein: CASSRDSLMNTEAFF.